The T cell receptor beta chain under discussion was sequenced for a study of T cells in severe cutaneous drug reactions. As for the study in general: Enrolled patients had probable or definite SJS/TEN or DRESS per RegiSCAR. Blister fluid/cells and PBMC came from acute- or recovery-stage patients.

Libraries were made by iRepertoire multiplex PCR with TCR subtype-specific primers for bulk and single-cell sequencing. TCRdb derives one entry per CDR3 protein from the multiplex PCR reads, leaving out DNA. Listed are 9,500 or so distinct CDR3 sequences; less than 25% falls within the top ten. Of note for this clonotype: Antigen specificity is unknown.

Sequenced patients had Stevens-Johnson syndrome or toxic epidermal necrolysis caused by carbamazepine. Notes on the study in general: A public TCRbeta CDR3 appeared in all seven CBZ-SJS/TEN blister samples, averaging roughly 13%. In carbamazepine-induced Stevens-Johnson syndrome or toxic epidermal necrolysis, TRBV12-4 averaged approximately 30% in blister cells and around 5% in PBMC.

CDR1 and CDR2 from the germline V gene are DFQATT and SNEGSKA (reference sequence). This CDR3 is 13 amino acids long. This TCR derives from a human donor with Stevens-Johnson syndrome, a severe cutaneous drug reaction. V gene TRBV20-1 combines with J gene TRBJ1-2; the TRBD1 assignment by TCRdb is unverifiable without DNA. Sample: cells from a skin blister. CDR3 residues: CSEWDIRNYGYTF.